What follows are 24 T cell receptor beta chains derived from one specimen sequenced in a study of cytomegalovirus exposure and HLA in healthy donors. Researchers ran the PCR with 60 Vbeta and 13 Jbeta primers. Profiling relied on immunoSEQ multiplex PCR, and the TCRdb table lists in-frame clones only, not all of them. The sample holds about 110,000 clones; 55% to 65% are singletons and the top ten take roughly 2.4%. The sample consisted of PBMCs. Every receptor here comes from a woman in her thirties in good health and CMV-seronegative.

The rearrangement uses TRBV9 and TRBJ1-1, with D possibly TRBD1 on 6 matching bases. The CDR3 is 15 amino acids. The V gene lost 5 bases and the J gene lost 2 bases, with 16 bases spanning the gap. From germline, CDR1 is SGDLS and CDR2 YYNGEE. The CDR3 region is CASRAQTGANTEAFF. The CDR3 DNA reads TGTGCCAGCAGAGCCCAGACAGGAGCCAACACTGAAGCTTTCTTT.

The chain is built from TRBV7-2 and TRBJ2-5, with D unresolved. The CDR3 covers 12 residues. Trimming left V 5 bases short and J 5 bases short, with 9 bases between. Germline CDR1 is SGHTA and CDR2 is FQGNSA. DNA for the CDR3: TGTGCCAGCAGCCCACCGGTGGAGACCCAGTACTTC. This translates into CASSPPVETQYF.

V is TRBV7-2 and J is TRBJ2-5, with D perhaps TRBD2 (5 bases). Germline V lookup: CDR1 SGHTA, CDR2 FQGNSA. Trimming removed 5 bases at V and 3 bases at J, with 19 bases between. CDR3 size: 16 residues. The CDR3 DNA reads TGTGCCAGCAGCCTGACCCCCGGGAATTGGGAAGAGACCCAGTACTTC. Translation: CASSLTPGNWEETQYF. The full variable domain, rest sourced from reference TRBV7-2 and TRBJ2-5, is GAGVSQSPSNKVTEKGKDVELRCDPISGHTALYWYRQSLGQGLEFLIYFQGNSAPDKSGLPSDRFSAERTGGSVSTLTIQRTQQEDSAVYLCASSLTPGNWEETQYFGPGTRLLVL.

V gene TRBV6-5 combines with J gene TRBJ1-1; D possibly corresponds to TRBD1 (6 bases). V was cut by 1 base and J by 2 bases, with 11 bases left in between. The CDR3 has 15 amino acids. CDR1 MNHEY and CDR2 SVGAGI come from the germline V gene. The CDR3 reads CASSYWTGQNTEAFF. The DNA for the CDR3 is TGTGCCAGCAGTTACTGGACGGGACAAAACACTGAAGCTTTCTTT.

The chain recombines TRBV9 with TRBJ2-5; TRBD1 might be the D (5 bases). Germline values: CDR1 SGDLS, CDR2 YYNGEE. V dropped 4 bases and J dropped 1 base, with 8 bases sitting between them. This CDR3 spans 13 amino acids. The CDR3 is CASSKGPQETQYF. The CDR3, as DNA: TGTGCCAGCAGCAAGGGGCCCCAAGAGACCCAGTACTTC.

A single count supports this clone. The chain has TRBV6-6 and TRBJ2-1, with D possibly being TRBD2 (5 bases). CDR1 is MNHNY, CDR2 SVGAGI, per germline (reference sequence). The CDR3 contains 16 residues. Trimming shortened V by 6 bases and J by 0 bases, and 15 bases separated the two germline ends. CDR3 nucleotides: TGTGCCAGCAGACCTACTCTAGGGAGCTCCTACAATGAGCAGTTCTTC. This encodes CASRPTLGSSYNEQFF.

The chain combines TRBV16 with TRBJ2-1; 10 positions agree with TRBD2. Germline V gene data show CDR1 as KGHSY and CDR2 as FQNENV. Trimming at V came to 4 bases and at J to 6 bases, leaving 9 bases not matched to a gene. The CDR3 is 16 residues long. CDR3 nucleotide sequence: TGTGCCAGCAGCCCCTATAGCGGGAGGAGTGTCAATGAGCAGTTCTTC. Translated: CASSPYSGRSVNEQFF.

The chain uses TRBV19 and TRBJ2-2; TRBD2 agrees at 8 bases. Unmatched junction bases numbered 9, after V lost 7 bases and J lost 5 bases. Germline CDR1 is LNHDA and CDR2 is SQIVND (reference sequence). The CDR3 spans 15 residues. The CDR3 nucleotides read TGTGCCAGTACTCTCCGACTAGCGCGTACCGGGGAGCTGTTTTTT. This sequence encodes CASTLRLARTGELFF.

The chain links TRBV5-1 to TRBJ2-7; D unclear. There are 13 residues in the CDR3. The V gene lost 0 bases and the J gene lost 2 bases, with 6 bases spanning the gap. The germline CDR1 and CDR2 sequences are SGHRS and YFSETQ. In nucleotides, the CDR3 is TGCGCCAGCAGCTTGGGCCTACCCTACGAGCAGTACTTC. This gives the protein CASSLGLPYEQYF.

This sequence joins TRBV2 and TRBJ2-1; the D is unclear. Germline V gene sequence: CDR1 SNHLY, CDR2 FYNNEI. The V and J ends lost 2 bases and 6 bases respectively, with 2 bases between them. This CDR3 has 11 amino acids. DNA of the CDR3: TGTGCCAGCAGTGAACGCAATGAGCAGTTCTTC. Its translation: CASSERNEQFF.

This chain uses TRBV5-1 with TRBJ2-5; TRBD1 matches at 7 bases. This CDR3 is 15 amino acids long. The V segment lost 1 base and the J segment 3 bases; nucleotides outside the gene matches: 6. The germline V gene has CDR1 SGHRS and CDR2 YFSETQ. Here the CDR3 reads CASSLNGQAEETQYF. CDR3 DNA sequence: TGCGCCAGCAGCTTGAACGGACAGGCGGAAGAGACCCAGTACTTC.

V usage is TRBV5-4 and J usage is TRBJ1-5, with TRBD1 as a possible D gene (5 bases). V lost 5 bases to trimming and J lost 5 bases, with 14 bases between them. This CDR3 region has 14 residues. In germline, CDR1 is SGHNT, CDR2 YYREEE (reference sequence). The CDR3 region is CASSDRRSYQPQHF. CDR3 DNA: TGTGCCAGCAGTGACAGACGATCGTATCAGCCCCAGCATTTT.

The J gene is TRBJ2-5, the V gene TRBV9; possible D gene TRBD1, 6 bases. The CDR3 loop spans 15 amino acids. V lost 0 bases to trimming and J lost 2 bases, with 11 bases between them. Per the germline V gene, CDR1 is SGDLS and CDR2 is YYNGEE. CDR3 protein: CASSVVQGGQETQYF. CDR3 DNA sequence: TGTGCCAGCAGCGTAGTACAAGGGGGACAAGAGACCCAGTACTTC.

J is TRBJ1-1 and V is TRBV27; D is undetermined. V dropped 2 bases and J dropped 0 bases, with 10 bases sitting between them. This CDR3 has 15 residues. Germline V lookup: CDR1 MNHEY, CDR2 SMNVEV (reference sequence). The CDR3 reads CASSLDPTLNTEAFF. The CDR3 nucleotides read TGTGCCAGCAGTTTAGATCCCACACTGAACACTGAAGCTTTCTTT.

This chain joins TRBV7-2 and TRBJ2-7; D remains ambiguous. Between the trimmed V and J ends, which lost 5 bases and 6 bases, there was a span of 8 bases. Germline loops: CDR1 SGHTA, CDR2 FQGNSA. This CDR3 comprises 11 residues. CDR3 in DNA: TGTGCCAGCAGCCCGTCTTCCGAGCAGTACTTC. This gives the protein CASSPSSEQYF.

The table lists this clone with a few counts. One end of the junction does not line up with germline, which may come from a read error. V and J are TRBV27 and TRBJ1-2, with 9 bases identical to TRBD1. Germline V gives CDR1 MNHEY, CDR2 SMNVEV (reference sequence). The length of the CDR3 is 16 residues. CDR3 loop: CASRRVPQGAKYGYTF. CDR3 nucleotides: TGTGCCAGCCGCCGGGTACCACAGGGGGCTAAGTATGGCTACACCTTC.

The gene calls are TRBV7-3 and TRBJ1-3; no reliable D call. The better agreement between TRBJ2-2 and the DNA end casts doubt on the J call. Per the germline V gene, CDR1 is SGHTA and CDR2 is FQGTGA. The CDR3 spans 13 residues. The DNA for the CDR3 is TGTGCCAGCAGCTTATCTAGCACCGGGGAGCTGTTTTTT. Amino acids: CASSLSSTGELFF.

The chain joins TRBV10-3 to TRBJ2-7, with TRBD2 matching over 12 bases. CDR3 length: 13 amino acids. After removal of 8 bases from V and 7 bases from J, the junction contained 6 bases not matched to a gene. Per germline, CDR1 ENHRY and CDR2 SYGVKD. CDR3 nucleotide sequence: TGTGCCATCCGGACTAGCGGGGCGGGGGAGCAGTACTTC. Translating gives CAIRTSGAGEQYF.

The chain employs TRBV6-4 and TRBJ2-1; 10 bases line up with TRBD2. Germline V gives CDR1 MRHNA, CDR2 SNTAGT. Trimming took 6 bases from V and 13 from J; bases not matched to a gene: 15. This CDR3 contains 15 residues. CDR3 in DNA: TGTGCCAGCAGAGCTCACGGACTAGCGGTGAAGAATCAGTTCTTC. It yields the protein CASRAHGLAVKNQFF.

The rearrangement joins TRBV7-2 to TRBJ2-1; TRBD2 matches at 7 bases. This CDR3 is built from 14 residues. The ends lost 5 bases at V and 6 bases at J; junction bases unmatched: 7. Germline V CDR1 and CDR2: SGHTA, FQGNSA. The CDR3 DNA follows: TGTGCCAGCAGCGACCGAAGCGGGATCAATGAGCAGTTCTTC. Amino acid sequence: CASSDRSGINEQFF.

A few counts support this clone. The V call is TRBV28, the J call TRBJ1-6, with D possibly TRBD1 on 5 matching bases. In germline, CDR1 is MDHEN, CDR2 SYDVKM. V gave up 6 bases and J gave up 11 bases, with 14 bases separating them. The CDR3 is 13 amino acids. The CDR3 spells CASSGGDKPPLHF. The CDR3 DNA reads as TGTGCCAGCAGCGGGGGTGATAAGCCACCCCTCCACTTT.

J is TRBJ1-3 and V is TRBV7-2; D is perhaps TRBD1 (6 bases). The CDR3 contains 17 residues. Germline loops: CDR1 SGHTA, CDR2 FQGNSA. Trimming stripped 2 bases from V and 0 bases from J, with 14 bases between. The CDR3 sequence: CASSLSLDSLSGNTIYF. Here the CDR3 DNA reads TGTGCCAGCAGCTTATCACTGGACAGTCTCTCTGGAAACACCATATATTTT.

The V gene is TRBV10-3, the J gene TRBJ2-1, with a tentative D call TRBD2 (6 bases). The CDR3 extends over 14 amino acids. Trimming pared 4 bases from V and 3 bases from J, leaving 10 bases between. The germline V gene has CDR1 ENHRY and CDR2 SYGVKD. The CDR3 DNA reads as TGTGCCATCAGTGCTAGCGCTGACTACAATGAGCAGTTCTTC. This encodes CAISASADYNEQFF.

The genes are TRBV6-5 and TRBJ1-1; TRBD1 agrees at 8 bases. Looked up from germline, CDR1 is MNHEY and CDR2 is SVGAGI. Trimming cost V 6 bases and J 3 bases; bases outside gene matches: 3. This CDR3 contains 13 residues. The CDR3 loop reads CASRTGVDTEAFF. CDR3 bases: TGTGCCAGCAGGACAGGGGTGGACACTGAAGCTTTCTTT.